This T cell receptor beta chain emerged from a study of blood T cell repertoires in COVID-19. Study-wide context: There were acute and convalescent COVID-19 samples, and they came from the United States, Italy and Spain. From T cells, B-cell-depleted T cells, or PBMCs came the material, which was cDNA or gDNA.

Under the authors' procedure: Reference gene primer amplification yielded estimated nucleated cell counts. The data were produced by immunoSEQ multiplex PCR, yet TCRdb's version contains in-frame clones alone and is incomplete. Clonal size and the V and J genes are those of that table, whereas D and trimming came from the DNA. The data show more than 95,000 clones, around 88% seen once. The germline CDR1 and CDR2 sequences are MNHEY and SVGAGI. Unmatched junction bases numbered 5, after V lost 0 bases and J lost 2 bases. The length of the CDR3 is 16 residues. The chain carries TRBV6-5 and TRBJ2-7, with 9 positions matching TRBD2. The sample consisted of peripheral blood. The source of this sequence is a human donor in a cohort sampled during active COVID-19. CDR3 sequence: CASSYSTSGTPYEQYF. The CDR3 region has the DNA TGTGCCAGCAGTTACTCGACTAGCGGCACCCCCTACGAGCAGTACTTC.